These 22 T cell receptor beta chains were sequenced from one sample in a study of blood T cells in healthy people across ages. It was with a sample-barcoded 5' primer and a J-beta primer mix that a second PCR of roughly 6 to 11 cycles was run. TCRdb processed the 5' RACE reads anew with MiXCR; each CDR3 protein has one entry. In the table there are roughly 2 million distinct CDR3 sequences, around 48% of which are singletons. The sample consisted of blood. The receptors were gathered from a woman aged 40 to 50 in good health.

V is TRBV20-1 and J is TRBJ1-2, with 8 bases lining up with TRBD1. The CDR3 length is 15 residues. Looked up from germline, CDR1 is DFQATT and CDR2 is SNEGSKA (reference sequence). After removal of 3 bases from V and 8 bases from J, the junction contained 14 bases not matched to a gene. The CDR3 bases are TGCAGTGCTAGTCTGGCAGGGGGCAGTCTGTCGGGCTACACCTTC. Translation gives CSASLAGGSLSGYTF.

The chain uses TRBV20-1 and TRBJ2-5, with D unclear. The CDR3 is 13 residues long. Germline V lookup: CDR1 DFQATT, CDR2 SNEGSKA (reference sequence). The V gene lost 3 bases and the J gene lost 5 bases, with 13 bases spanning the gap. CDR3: CSASPEMFETQYF. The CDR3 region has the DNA TGCAGTGCTAGTCCAGAAATGTTTGAGACCCAGTACTTC.

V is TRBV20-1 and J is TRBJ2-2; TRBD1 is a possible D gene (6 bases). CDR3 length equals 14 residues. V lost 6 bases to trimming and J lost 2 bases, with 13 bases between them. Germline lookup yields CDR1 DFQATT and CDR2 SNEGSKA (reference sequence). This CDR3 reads CSAPTGVNTGELFF. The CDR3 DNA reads TGCAGTGCCCCGACAGGAGTTAACACCGGGGAGCTGTTTTTT.

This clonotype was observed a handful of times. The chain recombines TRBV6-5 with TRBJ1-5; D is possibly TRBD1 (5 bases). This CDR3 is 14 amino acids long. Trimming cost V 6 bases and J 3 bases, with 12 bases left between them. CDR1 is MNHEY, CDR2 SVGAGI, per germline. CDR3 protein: CASRDGGSNQPQHF. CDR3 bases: TGTGCCAGCAGAGACGGGGGATCCAATCAGCCCCAGCATTTT.

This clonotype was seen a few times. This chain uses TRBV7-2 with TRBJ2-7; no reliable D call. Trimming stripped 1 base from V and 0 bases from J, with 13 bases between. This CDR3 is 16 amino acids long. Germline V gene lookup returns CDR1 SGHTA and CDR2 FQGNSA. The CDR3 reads CASSLGGLLNSYEQYF. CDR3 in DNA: TGTGCCAGCAGCTTAGGGGGTCTCCTTAACTCCTACGAGCAGTACTTC.

The CDR3 region has the DNA TGTGCCAGCAGCCCCTTGAGTAAGGGCTCAGATACGCAGTATTTT. It encodes CASSPLSKGSDTQYF. This chain joins TRBV7-9 and TRBJ2-3; D remains unclear. Germline CDR1 is SEHNR and CDR2 is FQNEAQ (reference sequence). Trimming took 5 bases from V and 4 from J, leaving 16 bases between them. This CDR3 is 15 amino acids long.

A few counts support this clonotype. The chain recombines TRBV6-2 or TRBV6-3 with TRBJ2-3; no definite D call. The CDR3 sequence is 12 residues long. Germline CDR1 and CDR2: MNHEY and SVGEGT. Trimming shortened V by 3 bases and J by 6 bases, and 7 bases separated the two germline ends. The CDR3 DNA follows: TGTGCCAGCAGTTATACAGTGGATACGCAGTATTTT. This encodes CASSYTVDTQYF.

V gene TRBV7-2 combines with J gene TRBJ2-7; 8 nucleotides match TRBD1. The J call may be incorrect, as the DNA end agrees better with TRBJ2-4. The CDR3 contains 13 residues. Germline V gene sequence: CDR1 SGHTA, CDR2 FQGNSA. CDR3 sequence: CASSSITGGIQYF. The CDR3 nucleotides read TGTGCCAGCAGCTCTATAACAGGGGGCATTCAGTACTTC.

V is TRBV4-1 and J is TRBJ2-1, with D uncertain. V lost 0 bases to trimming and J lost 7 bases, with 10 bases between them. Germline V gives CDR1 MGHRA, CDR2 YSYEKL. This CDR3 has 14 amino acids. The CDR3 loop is CASSQDQDINEQFF. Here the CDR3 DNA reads TGCGCCAGCAGCCAAGATCAAGACATAAATGAGCAGTTCTTC.

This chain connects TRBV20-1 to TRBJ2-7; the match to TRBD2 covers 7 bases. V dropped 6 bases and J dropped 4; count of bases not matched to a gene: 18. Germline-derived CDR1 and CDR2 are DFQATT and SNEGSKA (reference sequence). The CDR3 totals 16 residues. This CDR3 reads CSAEGPRLAVLYEQYF. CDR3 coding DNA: TGCAGTGCAGAGGGTCCGCGGCTAGCGGTGCTTTACGAGCAGTACTTC.

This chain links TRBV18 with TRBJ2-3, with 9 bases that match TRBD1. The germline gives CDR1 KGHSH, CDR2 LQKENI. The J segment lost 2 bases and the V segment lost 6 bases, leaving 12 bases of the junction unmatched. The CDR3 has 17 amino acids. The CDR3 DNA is TGTGCCAGCTCGGGGGCGCCGGGACAGGGTCCCACAGATACGCAGTATTTT. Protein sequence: CASSGAPGQGPTDTQYF.

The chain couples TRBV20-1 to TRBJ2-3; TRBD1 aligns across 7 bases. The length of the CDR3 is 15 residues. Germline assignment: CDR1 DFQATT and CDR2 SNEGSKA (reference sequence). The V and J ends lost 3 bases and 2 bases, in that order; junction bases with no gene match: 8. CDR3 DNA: TGCAGTGCTAGGGACAGGCTTGACTTCACAGATACGCAGTATTTT. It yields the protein CSARDRLDFTDTQYF.

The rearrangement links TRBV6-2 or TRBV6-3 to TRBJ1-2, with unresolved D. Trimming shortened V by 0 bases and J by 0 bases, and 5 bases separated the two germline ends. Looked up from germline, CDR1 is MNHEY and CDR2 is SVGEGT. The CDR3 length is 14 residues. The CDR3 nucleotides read TGTGCCAGCAGTTACTCGACGACTAACTATGGCTACACCTTC. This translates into CASSYSTTNYGYTF.

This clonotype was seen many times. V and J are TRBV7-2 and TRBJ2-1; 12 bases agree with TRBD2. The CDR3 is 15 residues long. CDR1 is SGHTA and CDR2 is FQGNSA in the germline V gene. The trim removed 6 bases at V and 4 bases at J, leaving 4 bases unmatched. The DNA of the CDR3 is TGTGCCAGCAGTTCGACTAGCGGGGGTTACAATGAGCAGTTCTTC. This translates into CASSSTSGGYNEQFF.

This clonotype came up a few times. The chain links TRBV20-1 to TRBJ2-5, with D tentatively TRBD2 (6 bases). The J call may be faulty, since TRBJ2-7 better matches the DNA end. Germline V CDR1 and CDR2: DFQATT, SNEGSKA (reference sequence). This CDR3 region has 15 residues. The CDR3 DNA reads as TGCAGTGCTAGGGGGGGTTTTGCGGGGACCAACGAGCAGTACTTC. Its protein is CSARGGFAGTNEQYF.

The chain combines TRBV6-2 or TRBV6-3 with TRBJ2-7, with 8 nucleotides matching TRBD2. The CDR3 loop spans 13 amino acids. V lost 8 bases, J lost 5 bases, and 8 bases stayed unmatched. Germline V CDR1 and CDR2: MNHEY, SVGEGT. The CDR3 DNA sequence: TGTGCCAGCCGGGGGGGGCATGAGGACGAGCAGTACTTC. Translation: CASRGGHEDEQYF.

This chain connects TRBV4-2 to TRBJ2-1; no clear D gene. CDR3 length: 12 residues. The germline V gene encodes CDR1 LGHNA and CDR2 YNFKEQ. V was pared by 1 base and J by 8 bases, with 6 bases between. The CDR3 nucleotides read TGTGCCAGCAGCCAAGTCGTCGATGAGCAGTTCTTC. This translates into CASSQVVDEQFF.

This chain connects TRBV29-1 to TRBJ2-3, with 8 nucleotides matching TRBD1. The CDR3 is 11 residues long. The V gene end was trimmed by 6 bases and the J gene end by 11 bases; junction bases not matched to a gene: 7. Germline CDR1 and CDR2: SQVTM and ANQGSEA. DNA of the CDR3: TGCAGCGTGGCCCCCAGGGGGCGGCAGTATTTT. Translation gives CSVAPRGRQYF.

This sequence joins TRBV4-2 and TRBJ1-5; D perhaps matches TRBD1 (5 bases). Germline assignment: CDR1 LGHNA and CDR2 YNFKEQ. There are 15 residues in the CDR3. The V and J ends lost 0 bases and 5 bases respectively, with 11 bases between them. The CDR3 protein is CASSQDGGRDQPQHF. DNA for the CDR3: TGTGCCAGCAGCCAAGACGGGGGTAGGGATCAGCCCCAGCATTTT.

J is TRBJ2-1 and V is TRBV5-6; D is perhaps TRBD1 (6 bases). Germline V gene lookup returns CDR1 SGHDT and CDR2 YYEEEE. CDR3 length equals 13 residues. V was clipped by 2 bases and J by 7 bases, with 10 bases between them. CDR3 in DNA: TGTGCCAGCAGCTTCACAGGGTGGAATGAGCAGTTCTTC. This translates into CASSFTGWNEQFF.

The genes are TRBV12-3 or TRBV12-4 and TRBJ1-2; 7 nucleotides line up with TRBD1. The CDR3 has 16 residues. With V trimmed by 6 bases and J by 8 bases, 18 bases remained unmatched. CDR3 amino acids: CASSNTEPTGDSGYTF. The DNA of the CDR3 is TGTGCCAGCAGCAACACCGAGCCCACAGGGGACAGCGGCTACACCTTC.

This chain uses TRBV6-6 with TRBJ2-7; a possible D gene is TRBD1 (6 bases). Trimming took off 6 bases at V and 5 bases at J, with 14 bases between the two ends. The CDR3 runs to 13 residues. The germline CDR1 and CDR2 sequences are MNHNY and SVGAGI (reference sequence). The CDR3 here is CASRWTDGDEQYF. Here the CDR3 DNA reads TGTGCCAGCAGATGGACAGATGGGGACGAGCAGTACTTC.